What follows describes a single T cell receptor (beta chain). This sample was included in a study of T cell changes during pregnancy in multiple sclerosis. Sequenced by immunoSEQ multiplex PCR; TCRdb stores in-frame clones only, minus some. The data contain approximately 89,000 clones, about 94% of them seen just once; the ten biggest clones take up around 1.7%. This CDR3 has 13 residues. Germline CDR1 SEHNR, CDR2 FQNEAQ (reference sequence). V was clipped by 8 bases and J by 11 bases; unmatched bases: 6. The gene calls are TRBV7-9 and TRBJ1-4; 12 positions agree with TRBD1. The receptor comes from a female donor in good health, enrolled as a control in a pregnancy study. Specimen: peripheral blood, collected after pregnancy. This CDR3 is CASGTGGAGKLFF. CDR3 coding DNA: TGTGCCAGCGGGACAGGGGGCGCGGGCAAACTGTTTTTT.